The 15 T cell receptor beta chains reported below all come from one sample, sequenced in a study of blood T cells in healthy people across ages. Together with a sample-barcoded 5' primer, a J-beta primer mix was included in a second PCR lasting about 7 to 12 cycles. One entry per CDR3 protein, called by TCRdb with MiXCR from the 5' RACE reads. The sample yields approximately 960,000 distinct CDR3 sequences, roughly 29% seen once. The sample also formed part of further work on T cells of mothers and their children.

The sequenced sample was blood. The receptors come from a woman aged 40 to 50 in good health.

As DNA, the CDR3 is TGTGCCAGCAGCACACACCCACCGGGCTCTGGAAACACCATATATTTT. Translation gives CASSTHPPGSGNTIYF. The chain links TRBV7-2 to TRBJ1-3, with no clear D. V was cut by 5 bases and J by 0 bases, with 14 bases left in between. The CDR3 has 16 amino acids. Looked up from germline, CDR1 is SGHTA and CDR2 is FQGNSA.

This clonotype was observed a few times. In DNA form, the CDR3 reads TGTGCCACCAGCAGACTGGGACAGGGGAACTATGGCTACACCTTC. Residues: CATSRLGQGNYGYTF. The gene calls are TRBV15 and TRBJ1-2; 10 bases match TRBD1. The CDR3 totals 15 residues. From germline, CDR1 is LNHNV and CDR2 YYDKDF (reference sequence). J was trimmed by 2 bases and V by 2 bases; bases with no gene match: 2.

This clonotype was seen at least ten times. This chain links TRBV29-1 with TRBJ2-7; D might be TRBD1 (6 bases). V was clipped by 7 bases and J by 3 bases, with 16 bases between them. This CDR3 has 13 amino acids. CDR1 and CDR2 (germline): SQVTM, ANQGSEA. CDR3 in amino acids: CSGQDPRDYEQYF. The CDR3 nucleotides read TGCAGCGGACAGGACCCCCGGGACTACGAGCAGTACTTC.

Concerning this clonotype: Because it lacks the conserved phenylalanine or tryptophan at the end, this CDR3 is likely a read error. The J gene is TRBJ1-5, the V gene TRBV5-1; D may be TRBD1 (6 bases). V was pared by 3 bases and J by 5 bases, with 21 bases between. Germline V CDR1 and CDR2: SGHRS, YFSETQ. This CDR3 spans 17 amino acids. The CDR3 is CASSWGPSREDYQPQHV. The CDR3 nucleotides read TGCGCCAGCAGCTGGGGGCCAAGCAGGGAGGATTATCAGCCCCAGCATGTT.

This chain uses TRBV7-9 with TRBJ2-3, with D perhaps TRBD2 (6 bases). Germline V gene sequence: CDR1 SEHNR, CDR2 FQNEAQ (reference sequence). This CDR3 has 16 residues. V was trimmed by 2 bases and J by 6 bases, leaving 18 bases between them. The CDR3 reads CASSLRRDRPPDTQYF. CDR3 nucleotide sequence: TGTGCCAGCAGCTTACGGCGGGATCGCCCTCCGGATACGCAGTATTTT.

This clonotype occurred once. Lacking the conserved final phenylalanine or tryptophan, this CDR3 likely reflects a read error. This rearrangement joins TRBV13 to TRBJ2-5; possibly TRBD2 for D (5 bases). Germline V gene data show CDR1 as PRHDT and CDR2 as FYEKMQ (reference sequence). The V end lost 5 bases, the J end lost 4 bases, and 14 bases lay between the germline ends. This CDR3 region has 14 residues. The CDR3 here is CASSPLTGRETQYC. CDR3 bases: TGTGCCAGCAGCCCTCTGACGGGAAGAGAGACCCAGTACTGC.

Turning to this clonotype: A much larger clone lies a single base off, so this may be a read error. This CDR3 reads CASRRDRGQTDTQYF. In DNA, the CDR3 is TGTGCCAGCAGAAGGGACAGGGGGCAGACAGATACGCAGTATTTT. The rearrangement joins TRBV2 to TRBJ2-3, with 12 bases fitting TRBD1. This CDR3 contains 15 residues. Looked up from germline, CDR1 is SNHLY and CDR2 is FYNNEI. V lost 6 bases, J lost 3 bases, and 4 bases stayed unmatched.

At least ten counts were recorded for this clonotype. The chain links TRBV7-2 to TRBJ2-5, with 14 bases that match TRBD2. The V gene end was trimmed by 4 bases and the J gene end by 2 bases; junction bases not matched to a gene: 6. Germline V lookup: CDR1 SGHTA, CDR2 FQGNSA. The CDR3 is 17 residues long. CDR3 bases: TGTGCCAGCAGCTCCCTCGGGACTAGCGGGAGACAAGAGACCCAGTACTTC. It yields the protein CASSSLGTSGRQETQYF.

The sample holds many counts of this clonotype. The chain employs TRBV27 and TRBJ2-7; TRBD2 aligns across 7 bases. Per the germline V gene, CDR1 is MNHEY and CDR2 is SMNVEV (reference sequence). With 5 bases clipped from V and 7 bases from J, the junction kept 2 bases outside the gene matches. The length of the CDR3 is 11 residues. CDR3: CASSTGGEQYF. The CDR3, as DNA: TGTGCCAGCAGTACCGGGGGGGAGCAGTACTTC.

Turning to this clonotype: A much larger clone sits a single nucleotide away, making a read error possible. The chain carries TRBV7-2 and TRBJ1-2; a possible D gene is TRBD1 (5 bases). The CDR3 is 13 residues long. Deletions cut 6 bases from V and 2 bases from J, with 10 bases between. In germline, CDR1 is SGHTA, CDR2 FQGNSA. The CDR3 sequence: CASRGVGNYGYTF. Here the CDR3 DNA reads TGTGCCAGCAGAGGGGTAGGGAACTATGGCTACACCTTC.

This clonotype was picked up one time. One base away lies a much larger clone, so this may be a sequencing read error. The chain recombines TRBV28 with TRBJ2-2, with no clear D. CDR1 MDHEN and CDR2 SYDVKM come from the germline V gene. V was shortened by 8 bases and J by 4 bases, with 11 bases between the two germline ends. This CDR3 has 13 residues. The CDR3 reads CASQAGPTGELFF. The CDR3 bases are TGTGCCAGCCAGGCAGGACCCACCGGGGAGCTGTTTTTT. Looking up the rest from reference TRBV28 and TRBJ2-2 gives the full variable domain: DVKVTQSSRYLVKRTGEKVFLECVQDMDHENMFWYRQDPGLGLRLIYFSYDVKMKEKGDIPEGYSVSREKKERFSLILESASTNQTSMYLCASQAGPTGELFFGEGSRLTVL.

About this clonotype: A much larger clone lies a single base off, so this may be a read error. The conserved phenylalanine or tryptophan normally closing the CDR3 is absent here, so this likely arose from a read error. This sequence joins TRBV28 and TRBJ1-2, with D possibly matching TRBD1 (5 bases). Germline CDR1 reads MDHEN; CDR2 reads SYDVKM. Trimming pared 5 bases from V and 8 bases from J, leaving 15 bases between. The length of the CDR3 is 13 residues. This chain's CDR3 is CASSRYRGLGYTV. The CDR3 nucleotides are TGTGCCAGCAGTAGATATAGGGGCCTGGGCTACACCGTC.

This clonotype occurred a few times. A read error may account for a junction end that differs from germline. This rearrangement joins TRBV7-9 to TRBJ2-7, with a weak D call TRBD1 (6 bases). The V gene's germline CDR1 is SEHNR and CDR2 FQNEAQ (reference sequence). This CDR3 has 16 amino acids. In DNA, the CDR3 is TGTGCCTGCAGCTTAGCCGCAGGGGAGAGGTTGAGGGAGCAGTACTTC. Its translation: CACSLAAGERLREQYF.

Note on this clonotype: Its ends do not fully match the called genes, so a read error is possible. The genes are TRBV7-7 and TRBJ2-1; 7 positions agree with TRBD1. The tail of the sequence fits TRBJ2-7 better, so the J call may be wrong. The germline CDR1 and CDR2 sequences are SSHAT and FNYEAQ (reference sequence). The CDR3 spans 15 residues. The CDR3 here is CASSPYDRAYNEQYF. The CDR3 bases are TGTGCTAGCAGTCCTTATGACAGGGCTTACAATGAGCAGTACTTC.

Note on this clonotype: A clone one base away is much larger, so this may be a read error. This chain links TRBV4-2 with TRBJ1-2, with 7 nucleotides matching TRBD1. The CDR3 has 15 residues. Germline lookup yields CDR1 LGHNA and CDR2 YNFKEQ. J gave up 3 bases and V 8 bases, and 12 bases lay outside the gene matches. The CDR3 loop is CASGRSGGLDYGYTF. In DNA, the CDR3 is TGTGCCAGCGGCCGATCAGGGGGATTGGACTATGGCTACACCTTC.